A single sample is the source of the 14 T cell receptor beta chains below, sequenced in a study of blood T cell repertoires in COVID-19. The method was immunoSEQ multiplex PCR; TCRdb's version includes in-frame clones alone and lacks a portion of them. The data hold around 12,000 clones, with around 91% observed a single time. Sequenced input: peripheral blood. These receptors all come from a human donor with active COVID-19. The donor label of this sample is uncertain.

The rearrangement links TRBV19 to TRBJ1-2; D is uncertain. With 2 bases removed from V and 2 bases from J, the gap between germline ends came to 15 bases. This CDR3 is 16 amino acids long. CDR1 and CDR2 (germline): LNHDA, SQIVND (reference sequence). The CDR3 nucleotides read TGTGCCAGTAGTATAATGGCCAGTTTATCAAACTATGGCTACACCTTC. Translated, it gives CASSIMASLSNYGYTF.

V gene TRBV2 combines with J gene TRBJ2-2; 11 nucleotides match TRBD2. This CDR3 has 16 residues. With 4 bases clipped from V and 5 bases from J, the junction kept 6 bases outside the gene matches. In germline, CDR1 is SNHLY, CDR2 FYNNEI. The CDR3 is CASSGSGGASTGELFF. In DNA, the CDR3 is TGTGCCAGCAGTGGTAGCGGGGGGGCCTCGACCGGGGAGCTGTTTTTT.

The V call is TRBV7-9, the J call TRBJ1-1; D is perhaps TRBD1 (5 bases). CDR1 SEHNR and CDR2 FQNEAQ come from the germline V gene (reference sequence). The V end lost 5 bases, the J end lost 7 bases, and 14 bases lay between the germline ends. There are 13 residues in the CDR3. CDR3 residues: CASSQSGFGEAFF. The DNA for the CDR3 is TGTGCCAGCAGCCAGTCAGGGTTTGGTGAAGCTTTCTTT.

The CDR3 coding sequence is TGTGCCAGCAGCTTGGTGGCAGGGGCCACCGGGGAGCTGTTTTTT. Its translation is CASSLVAGATGELFF. The chain has TRBV5-6 and TRBJ2-2; D is possibly TRBD1 (6 bases). The germline V and J ends were trimmed by 0 bases and 4 bases, with 10 bases remaining between them. The germline V gene has CDR1 SGHDT and CDR2 YYEEEE. The CDR3 spans 15 residues.

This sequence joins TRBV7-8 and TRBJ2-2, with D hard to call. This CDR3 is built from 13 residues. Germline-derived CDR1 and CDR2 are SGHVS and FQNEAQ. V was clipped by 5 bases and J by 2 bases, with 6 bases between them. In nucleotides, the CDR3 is TGTGCCAGCAGCAATCATAACACCGGGGAGCTGTTTTTT. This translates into CASSNHNTGELFF.

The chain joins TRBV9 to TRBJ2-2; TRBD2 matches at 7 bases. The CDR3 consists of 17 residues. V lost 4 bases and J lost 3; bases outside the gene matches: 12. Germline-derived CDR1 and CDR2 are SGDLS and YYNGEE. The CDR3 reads CASSLGGVPGYTGELFF. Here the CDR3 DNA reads TGTGCCAGCAGCCTGGGGGGGGTCCCCGGGTACACCGGGGAGCTGTTTTTT. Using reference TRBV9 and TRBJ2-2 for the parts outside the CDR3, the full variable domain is DSGVTQTPKHLITATGQRVTLRCSPRSGDLSVYWYQQSLDQGLQFLIQYYNGEERAKGNILERFSAQQFPDLHSELNLSSLELGDSALYFCASSLGGVPGYTGELFFGEGSRLTVL.

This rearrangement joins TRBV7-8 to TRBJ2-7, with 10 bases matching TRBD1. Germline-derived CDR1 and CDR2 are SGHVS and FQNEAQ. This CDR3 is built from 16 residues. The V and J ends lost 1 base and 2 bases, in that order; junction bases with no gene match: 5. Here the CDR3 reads CASSLGTGTGAYEQYF. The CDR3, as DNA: TGTGCCAGCAGCTTAGGCACCGGGACAGGGGCCTACGAGCAGTACTTC. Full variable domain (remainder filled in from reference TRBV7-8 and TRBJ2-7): GAGVSQSPRYKVAKRGQDVALRCDPISGHVSLFWYQQALGQGPEFLTYFQNEAQLDKSGLPSDRFFAERPEGSVSTLKIQRTQQEDSAVYLCASSLGTGTGAYEQYFGPGTRLTVT.

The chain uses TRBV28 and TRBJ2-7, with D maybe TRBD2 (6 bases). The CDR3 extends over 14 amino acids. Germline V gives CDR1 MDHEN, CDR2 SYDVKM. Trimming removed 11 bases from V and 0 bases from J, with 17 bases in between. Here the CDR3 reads CAGGSGTGSYEQYF. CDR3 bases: TGTGCCGGGGGGTCCGGGACGGGCTCCTACGAGCAGTACTTC.

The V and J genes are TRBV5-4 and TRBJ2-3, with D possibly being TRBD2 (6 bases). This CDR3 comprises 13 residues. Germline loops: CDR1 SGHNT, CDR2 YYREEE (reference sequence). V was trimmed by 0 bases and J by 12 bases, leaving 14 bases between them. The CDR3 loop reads CASSLAGGDLQYF. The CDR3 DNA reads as TGTGCCAGCAGCTTGGCCGGCGGGGACCTACAGTATTTT.

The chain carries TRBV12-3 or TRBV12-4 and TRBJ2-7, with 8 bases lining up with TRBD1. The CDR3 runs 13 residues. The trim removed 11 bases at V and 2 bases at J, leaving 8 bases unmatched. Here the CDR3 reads CALRSRGPYEQYF. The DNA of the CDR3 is TGTGCCCTTAGGAGCAGGGGGCCCTACGAGCAGTACTTC.

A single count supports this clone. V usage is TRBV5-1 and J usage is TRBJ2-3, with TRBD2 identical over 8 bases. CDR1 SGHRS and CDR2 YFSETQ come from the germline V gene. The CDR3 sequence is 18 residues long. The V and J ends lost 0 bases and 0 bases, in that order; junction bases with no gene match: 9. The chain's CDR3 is CASSLVGLAGASTDTQYF. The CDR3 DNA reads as TGCGCCAGCAGCTTGGTAGGTCTAGCGGGTGCTAGCACAGATACGCAGTATTTT.

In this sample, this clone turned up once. The CDR3 sequence is CASSQSAGGQETQYF. The CDR3 bases are TGTGCCAGCAGCCAGTCGGCGGGGGGACAAGAGACCCAGTACTTC. This sequence joins TRBV3-1 (or the pseudogene TRBV3-2) and TRBJ2-5, with TRBD2 matching over 8 bases. V trimming: 3 bases; J trimming: 2 bases; junction bases outside the gene matches: 5. The CDR3 has 15 amino acids. The germline V gene encodes CDR1 LGHDT and CDR2 YNNKEL (reference sequence).

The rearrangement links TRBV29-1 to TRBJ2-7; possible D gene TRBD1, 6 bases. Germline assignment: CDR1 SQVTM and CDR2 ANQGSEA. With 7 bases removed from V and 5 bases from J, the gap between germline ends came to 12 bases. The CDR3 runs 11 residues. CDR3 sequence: CSAFNRDEQYF. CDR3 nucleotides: TGCAGCGCCTTTAACAGGGACGAGCAGTACTTC.

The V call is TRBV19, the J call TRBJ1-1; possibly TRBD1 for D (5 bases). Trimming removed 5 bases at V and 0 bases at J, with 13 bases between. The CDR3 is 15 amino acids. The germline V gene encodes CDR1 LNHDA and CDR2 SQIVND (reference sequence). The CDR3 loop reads CASSPMRGMNTEAFF. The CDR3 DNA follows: TGTGCCAGTAGTCCGATGCGGGGGATGAACACTGAAGCTTTCTTT.